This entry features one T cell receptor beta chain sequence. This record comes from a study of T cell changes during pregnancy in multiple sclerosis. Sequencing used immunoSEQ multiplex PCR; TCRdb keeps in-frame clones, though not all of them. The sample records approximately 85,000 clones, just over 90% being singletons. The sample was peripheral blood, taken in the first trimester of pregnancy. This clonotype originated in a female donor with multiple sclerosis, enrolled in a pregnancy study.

Written as DNA, the CDR3 is TGTGCCAGCAGGGGGACACTCCGCTCCTACGAGCAGTACTTC. Its protein product is CASRGTLRSYEQYF. The chain has TRBV2 and TRBJ2-7; tentatively, D is TRBD1 (6 bases). The CDR3 loop spans 14 amino acids. Germline-derived CDR1 and CDR2 are SNHLY and FYNNEI. V dropped 6 bases and J dropped 0 bases, with 12 bases sitting between them.